This entry lists 9 T cell receptor beta chains sequenced from one sample in a study of T cell changes during pregnancy in multiple sclerosis. TCRdb's copy holds only in-frame clones and misses some; the assay was immunoSEQ multiplex PCR. The table has 59,000 or so clones, roughly 90% seen once. The sequencing here drew on peripheral blood, taken in the third trimester of pregnancy. The receptors come from a female donor in good health, enrolled as a control in a pregnancy study.

The genes are TRBV28 and TRBJ1-4; TRBD1 is a possible D gene (5 bases). CDR1 and CDR2 (germline): MDHEN, SYDVKM. The CDR3 is 15 residues long. V was pared by 3 bases and J by 8 bases, with 16 bases between. The DNA of the CDR3 is TGTGCCAGCAGTTTGCCGATGGGGGGGGGAGAAAAACTGTTTTTT. This translates into CASSLPMGGGEKLFF.

The V and J genes are TRBV29-1 and TRBJ1-1, with a weak D call TRBD1 (6 bases). Trimming cost V 2 bases and J 2 bases, with 15 bases left between them. The CDR3 spans 15 residues. Germline-derived CDR1 and CDR2 are SQVTM and ANQGSEA. Here the CDR3 reads CSVEPKGGANTEAFF. The CDR3 DNA reads as TGCAGCGTTGAACCGAAGGGGGGGGCAAACACTGAAGCTTTCTTT. The whole variable domain, remainder taken from reference TRBV29-1 and TRBJ1-1, is SAVISQKPSRDICQRGTSLTIQCQVDSQVTMMFWYRQQPGQSLTLIATANQGSEATYESGFVIDKFPISRPNLTFSTLTVSNMSPEDSSIYLCSVEPKGGANTEAFFGQGTRLTVV.

The chain uses TRBV6-1 and TRBJ1-6; weak D call: TRBD1 (5 bases). The germline CDR1 and CDR2 sequences are MNHNS and SASEGT. V lost 2 bases and J 7 bases, leaving 9 bases between the germline ends. CDR3 length: 14 amino acids. Written as DNA, the CDR3 is TGTGCCAGCAGTGAACGGGGGGAAAATTCACCCCTCCACTTT. Its protein product is CASSERGENSPLHF.

CDR3 sequence: CASSPYSTDTQYF. In DNA, the CDR3 is TGTGCCAGCTCCCCCTATAGCACAGATACGCAGTATTTT. V is TRBV18 and J is TRBJ2-3; unclear D gene. CDR1 KGHSH and CDR2 LQKENI come from the germline V gene. The CDR3 contains 13 residues. V was trimmed by 6 bases and J by 0 bases, leaving 7 bases between them.

V and J are TRBV4-3 and TRBJ2-7; D gene uncertain. The CDR3 sequence is 15 residues long. Per the germline V gene, CDR1 is LGHNA and CDR2 is YSLEER. V dropped 1 base and J dropped 2 bases, with 12 bases sitting between them. CDR3 nucleotide sequence: TGCGCCAGCAGCCAAGTCATAGCCCCTACCTACGAGCAGTACTTC. Translated, it gives CASSQVIAPTYEQYF.

The rearrangement uses TRBV28 and TRBJ2-1; maybe TRBD2 (6 bases). This CDR3 spans 13 amino acids. Trimming cost V 3 bases and J 9 bases, with 12 bases left between them. Germline assignment: CDR1 MDHEN and CDR2 SYDVKM. The CDR3 bases are TGTGCCAGCAGTTTCCCCGGGAGAGGTGAGCAGTTCTTC. As protein: CASSFPGRGEQFF.

This clone was picked up one time. The chain couples TRBV5-1 to TRBJ2-5; no definite D call. Trimming stripped 3 bases from V and 8 bases from J, with 17 bases between. CDR3 length equals 14 residues. In germline, CDR1 is SGHRS, CDR2 YFSETQ. The CDR3 region has the DNA TGCGCCAGCAGCTACGGAAGTGAGGCCGGTACCCAGTACTTC. It translates to CASSYGSEAGTQYF.

This clone is classed as large (0.1 to 1%). The chain couples TRBV4-2 to TRBJ2-1; 13 bases map to TRBD2. Germline CDR1 and CDR2: LGHNA and YNFKEQ. With V trimmed by 4 bases and J by 8 bases, 5 bases remained unmatched. The CDR3 runs 15 residues. The CDR3 DNA sequence: TGTGCCAGCAGCCCAACTAGCGGGAGGGGCGATGAGCAGTTCTTC. Its protein product is CASSPTSGRGDEQFF.

The chain has TRBV7-2 and TRBJ2-7; 7 nucleotides agree with TRBD1. CDR3 size: 15 residues. V trimming: 2 bases; J trimming: 5 bases; junction bases outside the gene matches: 9. Germline-derived CDR1 and CDR2 are SGHTA and FQGNSA. CDR3 sequence (DNA): TGTGCCAGCAGCTTAAGTCAGGGGGAATTTAACGAGCAGTACTTC. Protein product: CASSLSQGEFNEQYF.